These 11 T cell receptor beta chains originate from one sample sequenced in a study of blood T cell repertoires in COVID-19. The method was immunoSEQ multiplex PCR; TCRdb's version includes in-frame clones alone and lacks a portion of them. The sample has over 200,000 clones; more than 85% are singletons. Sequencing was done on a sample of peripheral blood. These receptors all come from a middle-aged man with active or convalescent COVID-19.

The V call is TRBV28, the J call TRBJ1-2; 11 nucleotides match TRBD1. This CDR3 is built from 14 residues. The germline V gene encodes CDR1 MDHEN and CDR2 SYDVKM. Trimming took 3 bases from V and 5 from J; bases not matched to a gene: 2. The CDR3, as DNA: TGTGCCAGCAGTTTGGGACAGGGGGGGTATGGCTACACCTTC. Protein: CASSLGQGGYGYTF.

As DNA, the CDR3 is TGCGCCAGCAGCTTGGGCTCAGGTCGGCCCCCTAACACTGAAGCTTTCTTT. Its translation is CASSLGSGRPPNTEAFF. V gene TRBV5-1 combines with J gene TRBJ1-1; no reliable D call. Trimming took 0 bases from V and 2 from J, leaving 17 bases between them. The length of the CDR3 is 17 residues. Germline CDR1 is SGHRS and CDR2 is YFSETQ.

This CDR3 is CSASSRGNTGELFF. The CDR3 DNA sequence: TGCAGTGCTAGTAGTAGGGGGAACACCGGGGAGCTGTTTTTT. This rearrangement joins TRBV20-1 to TRBJ2-2, with D possibly being TRBD1 (5 bases). Trimming took 3 bases from V and 1 from J, leaving 9 bases between them. Per the germline V gene, CDR1 is DFQATT and CDR2 is SNEGSKA (reference sequence). The CDR3 covers 14 residues.

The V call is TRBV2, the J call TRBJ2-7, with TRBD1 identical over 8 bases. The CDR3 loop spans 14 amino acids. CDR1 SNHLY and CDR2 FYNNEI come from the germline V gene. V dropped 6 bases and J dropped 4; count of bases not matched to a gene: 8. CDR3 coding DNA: TGTGCCAGCAGGTCCGGACAGGGTTCGTACGAGCAGTACTTC. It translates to CASRSGQGSYEQYF.

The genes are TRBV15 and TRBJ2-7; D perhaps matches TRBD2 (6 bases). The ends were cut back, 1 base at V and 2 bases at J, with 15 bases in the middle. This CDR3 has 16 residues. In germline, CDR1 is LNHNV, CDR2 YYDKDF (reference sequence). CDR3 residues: CATSRGRGDTPYEQYF. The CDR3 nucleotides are TGTGCCACCAGCAGAGGGAGGGGCGACACCCCCTACGAGCAGTACTTC.

CDR3 bases: TGTGCCAGCAGCATACTAGCCGGGACAGGGGAACACGAGCAGTACTTC. Its protein product is CASSILAGTGEHEQYF. J is TRBJ2-7 and V is TRBV7-9, with 10 bases matching TRBD1. The CDR3 is 16 amino acids. Germline trimming cut 5 bases from V and 5 bases from J; bases unmatched to any gene: 12. The germline V gene has CDR1 SEHNR and CDR2 FQNEAQ (reference sequence).

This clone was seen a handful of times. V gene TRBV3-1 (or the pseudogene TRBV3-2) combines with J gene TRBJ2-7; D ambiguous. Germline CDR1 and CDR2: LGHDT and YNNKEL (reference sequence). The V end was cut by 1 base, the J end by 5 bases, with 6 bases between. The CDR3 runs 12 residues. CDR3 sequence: CASSQAINEQYF. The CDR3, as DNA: TGTGCCAGCAGCCAAGCTATCAACGAGCAGTACTTC.

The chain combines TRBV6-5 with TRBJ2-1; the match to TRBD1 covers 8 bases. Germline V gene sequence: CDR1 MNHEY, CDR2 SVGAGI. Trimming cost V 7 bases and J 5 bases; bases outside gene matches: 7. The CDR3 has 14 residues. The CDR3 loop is CASTSRDRNNEQFF. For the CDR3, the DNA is TGTGCCAGCACCTCCCGGGACAGGAACAATGAGCAGTTCTTC.

The CDR3 protein is CASRWSGSGSDTQYF. CDR3 sequence (DNA): TGTGCCAGCAGGTGGAGCGGGAGTGGGTCAGATACGCAGTATTTT. V gene TRBV28 combines with J gene TRBJ2-3, with 8 bases lining up with TRBD2. CDR1 is MDHEN and CDR2 is SYDVKM in the germline V gene. J gave up 4 bases and V 6 bases, and 9 bases lay outside the gene matches. This CDR3 spans 15 amino acids.

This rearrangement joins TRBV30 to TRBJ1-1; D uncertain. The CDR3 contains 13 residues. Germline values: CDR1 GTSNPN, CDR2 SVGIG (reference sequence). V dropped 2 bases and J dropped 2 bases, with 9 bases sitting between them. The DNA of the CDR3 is TGTGCCTGGAGTACAGTATCTAACACTGAAGCTTTCTTT. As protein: CAWSTVSNTEAFF. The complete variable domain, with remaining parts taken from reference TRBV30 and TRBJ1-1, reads SQTIHQWPATLVQPVGSPLSLECTVEGTSNPNLYWYRQAAGRGLQLLFYSVGIGQISSEVPQNLSASRPQDRQFILSSKKLLLSDSGFYLCAWSTVSNTEAFFGQGTRLTVV.

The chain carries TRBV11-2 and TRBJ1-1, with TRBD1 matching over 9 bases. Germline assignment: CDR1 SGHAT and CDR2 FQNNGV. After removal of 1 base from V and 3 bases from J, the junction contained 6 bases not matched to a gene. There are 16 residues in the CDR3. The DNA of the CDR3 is TGTGCCAGCAGCTTAGGGACAGGGGTGTCCGACACTGAAGCTTTCTTT. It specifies CASSLGTGVSDTEAFF.